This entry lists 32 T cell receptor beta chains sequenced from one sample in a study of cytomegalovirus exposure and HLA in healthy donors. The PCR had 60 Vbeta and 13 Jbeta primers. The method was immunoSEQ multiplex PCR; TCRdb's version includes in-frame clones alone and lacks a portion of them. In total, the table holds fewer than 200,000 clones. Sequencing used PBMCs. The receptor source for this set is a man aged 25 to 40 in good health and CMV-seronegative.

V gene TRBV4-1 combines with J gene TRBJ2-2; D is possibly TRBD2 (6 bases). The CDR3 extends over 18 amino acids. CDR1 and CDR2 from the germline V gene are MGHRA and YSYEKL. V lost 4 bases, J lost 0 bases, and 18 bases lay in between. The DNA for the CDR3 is TGCGCCAGCAGCCCACCGGGACTCCTGCTAACGAACACCGGGGAGCTGTTTTTT. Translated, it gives CASSPPGLLLTNTGELFF.

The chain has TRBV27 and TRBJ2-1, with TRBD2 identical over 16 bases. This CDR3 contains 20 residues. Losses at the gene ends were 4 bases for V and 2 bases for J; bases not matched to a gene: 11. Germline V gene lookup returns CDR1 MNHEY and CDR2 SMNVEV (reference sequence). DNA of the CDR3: TGTGCCAGCAGTTCCTCTCCGGGACTAGCGGGAGGGAGCGCCTACAATGAGCAGTTCTTC. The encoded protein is CASSSSPGLAGGSAYNEQFF.

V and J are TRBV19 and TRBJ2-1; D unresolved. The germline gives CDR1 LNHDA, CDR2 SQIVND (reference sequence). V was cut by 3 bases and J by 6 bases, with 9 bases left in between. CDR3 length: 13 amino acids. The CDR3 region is CASSIRNANEQFF. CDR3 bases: TGTGCCAGTAGTATCAGGAACGCCAATGAGCAGTTCTTC.

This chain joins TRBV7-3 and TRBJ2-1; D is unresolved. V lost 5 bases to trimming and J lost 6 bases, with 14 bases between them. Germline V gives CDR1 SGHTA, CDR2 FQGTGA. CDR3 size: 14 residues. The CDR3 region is CASSPSLGSNEQFF. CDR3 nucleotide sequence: TGTGCCAGCAGCCCGTCCCTGGGCTCCAATGAGCAGTTCTTC.

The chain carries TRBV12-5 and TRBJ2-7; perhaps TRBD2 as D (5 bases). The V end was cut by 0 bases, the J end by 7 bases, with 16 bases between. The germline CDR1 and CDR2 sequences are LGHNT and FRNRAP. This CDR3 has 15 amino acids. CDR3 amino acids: CASGLVRTGEPEQYF. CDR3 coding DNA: TGTGCTAGTGGTTTGGTACGAACCGGGGAGCCGGAGCAGTACTTC. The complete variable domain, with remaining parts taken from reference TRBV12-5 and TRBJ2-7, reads DARVTQTPRHKVTEMGQEVTMRCQPILGHNTVFWYRQTMMQGLELLAYFRNRAPLDDSGMPKDRFSAEMPDATLATLKIQPSEPRDSAVYFCASGLVRTGEPEQYFGPGTRLTVT.

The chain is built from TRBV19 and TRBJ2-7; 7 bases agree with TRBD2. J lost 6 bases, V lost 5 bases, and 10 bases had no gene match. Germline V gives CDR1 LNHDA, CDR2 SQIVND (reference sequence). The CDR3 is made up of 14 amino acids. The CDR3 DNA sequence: TGTGCCAGTAGTGGGGGGGATTTTATCGGCGAGCAGTACTTC. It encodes CASSGGDFIGEQYF.

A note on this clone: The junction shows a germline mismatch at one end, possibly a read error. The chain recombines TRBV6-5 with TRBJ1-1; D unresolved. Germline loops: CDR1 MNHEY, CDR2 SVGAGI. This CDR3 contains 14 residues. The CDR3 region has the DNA TGTGCCAGCAGTTATGGCGGGCTTGTACCTGAATCTTTCTTT. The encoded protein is CASSYGGLVPESFF.

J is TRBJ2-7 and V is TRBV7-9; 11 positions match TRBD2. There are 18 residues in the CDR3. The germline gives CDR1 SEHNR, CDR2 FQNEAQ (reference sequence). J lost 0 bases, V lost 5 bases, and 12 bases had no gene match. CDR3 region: CASSQPASGGPNSYEQYF. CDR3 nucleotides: TGTGCCAGCAGCCAGCCGGCTAGCGGGGGGCCCAACTCCTACGAGCAGTACTTC.

The CDR3 DNA reads TGTGCCTGGAGTAGGGGTCACTTCAACAGGGGACCGAACACCGGGGAGCTGTTTTTT. Translated, it gives CAWSRGHFNRGPNTGELFF. The rearrangement joins TRBV30 to TRBJ2-2; the match to TRBD1 covers 7 bases. J lost 0 bases, V lost 2 bases, and 15 bases had no gene match. In germline, CDR1 is GTSNPN, CDR2 SVGIG (reference sequence). This CDR3 region has 19 residues.

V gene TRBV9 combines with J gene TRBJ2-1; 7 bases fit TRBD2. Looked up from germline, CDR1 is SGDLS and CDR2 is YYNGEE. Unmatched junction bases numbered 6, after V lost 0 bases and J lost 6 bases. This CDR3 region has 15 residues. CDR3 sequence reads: CASSVDVGGGNEQFF. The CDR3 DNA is TGTGCCAGCAGCGTAGATGTGGGGGGGGGCAATGAGCAGTTCTTC.

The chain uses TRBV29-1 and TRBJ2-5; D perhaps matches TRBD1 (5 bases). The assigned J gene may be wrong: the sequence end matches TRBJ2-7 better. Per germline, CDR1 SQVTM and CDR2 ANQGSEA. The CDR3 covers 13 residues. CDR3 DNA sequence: TGCAGCGTTGAAGCGAAAGGGGAAGGCGAGCAGTACTTC. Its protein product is CSVEAKGEGEQYF.

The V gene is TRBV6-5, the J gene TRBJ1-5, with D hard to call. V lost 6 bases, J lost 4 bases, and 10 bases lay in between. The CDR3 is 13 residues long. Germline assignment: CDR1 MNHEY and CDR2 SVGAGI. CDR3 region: CASSPGGNQPQHF. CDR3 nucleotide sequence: TGTGCCAGCAGCCCCGGAGGGAATCAGCCCCAGCATTTT.

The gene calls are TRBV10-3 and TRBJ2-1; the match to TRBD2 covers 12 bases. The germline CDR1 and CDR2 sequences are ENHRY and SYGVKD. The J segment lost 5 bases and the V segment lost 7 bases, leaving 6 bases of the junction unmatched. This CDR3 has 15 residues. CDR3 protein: CAINTASGGDNEQFF. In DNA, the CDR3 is TGTGCCATCAATACGGCTAGCGGGGGGGACAATGAGCAGTTCTTC.

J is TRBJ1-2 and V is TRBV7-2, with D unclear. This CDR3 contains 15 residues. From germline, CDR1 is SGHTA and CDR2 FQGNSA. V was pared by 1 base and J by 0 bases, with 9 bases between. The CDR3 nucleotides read TGTGCCAGCAGCTTAGTTTTGCAGGCTAACTATGGCTACACCTTC. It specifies CASSLVLQANYGYTF.

The CDR3 sequence is CASSLGERSQPQHF. The CDR3 DNA sequence: TGTGCCAGCAGCTTGGGTGAGAGGTCACAGCCCCAGCATTTT. The V call is TRBV13, the J call TRBJ1-5; no definite D call. This CDR3 is 14 amino acids long. Germline CDR1 and CDR2: PRHDT and FYEKMQ (reference sequence). The germline V and J ends were trimmed by 3 bases and 7 bases, with 13 bases remaining between them.

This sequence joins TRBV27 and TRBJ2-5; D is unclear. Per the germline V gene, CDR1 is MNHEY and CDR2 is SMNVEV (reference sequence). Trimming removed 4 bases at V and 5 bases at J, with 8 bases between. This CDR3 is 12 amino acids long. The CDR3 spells CASSSSRETQYF. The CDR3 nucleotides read TGTGCCAGCAGTTCTTCTAGGGAGACCCAGTACTTC.

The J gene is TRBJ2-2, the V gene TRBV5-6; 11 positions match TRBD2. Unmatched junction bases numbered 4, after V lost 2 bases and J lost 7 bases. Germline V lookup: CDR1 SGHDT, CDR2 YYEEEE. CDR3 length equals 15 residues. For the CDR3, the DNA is TGTGCCAGCAGCTTCTCTAGCGGGGGGTACGGGGAGCTGTTTTTT. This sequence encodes CASSFSSGGYGELFF.

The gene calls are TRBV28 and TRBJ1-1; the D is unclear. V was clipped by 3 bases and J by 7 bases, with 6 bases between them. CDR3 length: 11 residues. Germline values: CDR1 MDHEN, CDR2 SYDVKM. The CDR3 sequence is CASSFSVEAFF. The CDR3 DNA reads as TGTGCCAGCAGTTTTTCTGTTGAAGCTTTCTTT.

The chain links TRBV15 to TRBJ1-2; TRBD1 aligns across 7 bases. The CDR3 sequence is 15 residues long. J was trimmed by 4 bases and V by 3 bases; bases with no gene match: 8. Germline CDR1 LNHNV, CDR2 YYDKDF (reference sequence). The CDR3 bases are TGTGCCACCAGCAGTAGTACAGGGGCTGGCTATGGCTACACCTTC. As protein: CATSSSTGAGYGYTF. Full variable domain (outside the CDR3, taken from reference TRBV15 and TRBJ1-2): DAMVIQNPRYQVTQFGKPVTLSCSQTLNHNVMYWYQQKSSQAPKLLFHYYDKDFNNEADTPDNFQSRRPNTSFCFLDIRSPGLGDTAMYLCATSSSTGAGYGYTFGSGTRLTVV.

DNA of the CDR3: TGTGCCAGCTCAATGGGACAGGGGTCTACTGGAAACACCATATATTTT. The encoded protein is CASSMGQGSTGNTIYF. The chain carries TRBV18 and TRBJ1-3, with 10 bases matching TRBD1. Germline CDR1 and CDR2: KGHSH and LQKENI. The V segment lost 5 bases and the J segment 2 bases; nucleotides outside the gene matches: 6. The CDR3 has 16 amino acids.

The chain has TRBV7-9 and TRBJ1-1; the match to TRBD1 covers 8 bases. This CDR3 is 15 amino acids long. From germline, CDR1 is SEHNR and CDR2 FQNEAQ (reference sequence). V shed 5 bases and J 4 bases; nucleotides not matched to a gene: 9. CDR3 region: CASSTRTGSPTEAFF. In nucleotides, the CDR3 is TGTGCCAGCAGCACCCGGACAGGGAGTCCCACTGAAGCTTTCTTT. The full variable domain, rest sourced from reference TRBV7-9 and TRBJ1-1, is DTGVSQNPRHKITKRGQNVTFRCDPISEHNRLYWYRQTLGQGPEFLTYFQNEAQLEKSRLLSDRFSAERPKGSFSTLEIQRTEQGDSAMYLCASSTRTGSPTEAFFGQGTRLTVV.

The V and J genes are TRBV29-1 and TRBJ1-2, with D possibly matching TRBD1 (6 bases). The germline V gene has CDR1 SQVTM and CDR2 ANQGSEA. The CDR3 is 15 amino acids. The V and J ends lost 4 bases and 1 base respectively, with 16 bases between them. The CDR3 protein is CSVGTGQGSNYGYTF. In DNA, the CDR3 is TGCAGCGTTGGAACAGGGCAAGGTAGTAACTATGGCTACACCTTC.

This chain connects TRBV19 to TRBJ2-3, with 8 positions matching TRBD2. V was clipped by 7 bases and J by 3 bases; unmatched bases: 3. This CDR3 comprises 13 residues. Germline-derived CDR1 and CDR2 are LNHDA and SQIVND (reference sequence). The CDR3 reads CASNRGGTDTQYF. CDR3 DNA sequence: TGTGCCAGTAATCGCGGGGGGACAGATACGCAGTATTTT.

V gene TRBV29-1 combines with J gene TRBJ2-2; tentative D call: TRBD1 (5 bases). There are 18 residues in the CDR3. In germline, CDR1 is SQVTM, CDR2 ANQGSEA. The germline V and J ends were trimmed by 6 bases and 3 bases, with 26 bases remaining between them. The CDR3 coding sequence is TGCAGCGTCCGGCTTAGTGTTCGGGCGACAGAATACACCGGGGAGCTGTTTTTT. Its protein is CSVRLSVRATEYTGELFF.

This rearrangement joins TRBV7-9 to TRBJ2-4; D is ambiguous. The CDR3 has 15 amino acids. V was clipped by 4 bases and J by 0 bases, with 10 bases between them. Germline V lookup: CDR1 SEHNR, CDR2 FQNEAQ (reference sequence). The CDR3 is CASSSPTLAKNIQYF. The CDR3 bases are TGTGCCAGCAGCTCGCCGACTTTAGCCAAAAACATTCAGTACTTC. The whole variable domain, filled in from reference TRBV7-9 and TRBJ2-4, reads DTGVSQNPRHKITKRGQNVTFRCDPISEHNRLYWYRQTLGQGPEFLTYFQNEAQLEKSRLLSDRFSAERPKGSFSTLEIQRTEQGDSAMYLCASSSPTLAKNIQYFGAGTRLSVL.

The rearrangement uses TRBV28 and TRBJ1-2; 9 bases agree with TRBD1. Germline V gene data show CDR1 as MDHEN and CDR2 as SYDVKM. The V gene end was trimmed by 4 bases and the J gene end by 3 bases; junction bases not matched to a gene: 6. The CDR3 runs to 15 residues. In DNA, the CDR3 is TGTGCCAGCAGTTCACAGGGGGCTGGGGACTATGGCTACACCTTC. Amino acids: CASSSQGAGDYGYTF.

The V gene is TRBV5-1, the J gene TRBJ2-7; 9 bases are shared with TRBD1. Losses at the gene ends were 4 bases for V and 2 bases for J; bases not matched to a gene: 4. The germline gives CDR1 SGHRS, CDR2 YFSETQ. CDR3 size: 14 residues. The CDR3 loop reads CASSPQGAAYEQYF. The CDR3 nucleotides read TGCGCCAGCAGCCCACAGGGGGCAGCCTACGAGCAGTACTTC.

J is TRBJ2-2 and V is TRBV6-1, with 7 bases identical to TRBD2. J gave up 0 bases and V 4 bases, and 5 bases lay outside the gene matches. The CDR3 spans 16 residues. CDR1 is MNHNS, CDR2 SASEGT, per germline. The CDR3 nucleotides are TGTGCCAGCAGTGGGGGGACTACTTCGAACACCGGGGAGCTGTTTTTT. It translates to CASSGGTTSNTGELFF.

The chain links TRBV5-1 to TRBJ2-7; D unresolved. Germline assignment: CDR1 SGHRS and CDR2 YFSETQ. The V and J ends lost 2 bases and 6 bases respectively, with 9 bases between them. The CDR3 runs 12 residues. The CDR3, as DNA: TGCGCCAGCAGCTTCAGCGTTGGCGAGCAGTACTTC. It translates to CASSFSVGEQYF. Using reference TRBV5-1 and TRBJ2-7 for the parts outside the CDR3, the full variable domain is KAGVTQTPRYLIKTRGQQVTLSCSPISGHRSVSWYQQTPGQGLQFLFEYFSETQRNKGNFPGRFSGRQFSNSRSEMNVSTLELGDSALYLCASSFSVGEQYFGPGTRLTVT.

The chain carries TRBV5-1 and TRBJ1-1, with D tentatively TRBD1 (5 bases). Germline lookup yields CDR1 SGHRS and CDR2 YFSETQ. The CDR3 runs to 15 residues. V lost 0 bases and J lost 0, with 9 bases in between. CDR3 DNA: TGCGCCAGCAGCTTGGACGGGGGGATGAACACTGAAGCTTTCTTT. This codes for CASSLDGGMNTEAFF. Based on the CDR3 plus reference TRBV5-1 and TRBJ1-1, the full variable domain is KAGVTQTPRYLIKTRGQQVTLSCSPISGHRSVSWYQQTPGQGLQFLFEYFSETQRNKGNFPGRFSGRQFSNSRSEMNVSTLELGDSALYLCASSLDGGMNTEAFFGQGTRLTVV.

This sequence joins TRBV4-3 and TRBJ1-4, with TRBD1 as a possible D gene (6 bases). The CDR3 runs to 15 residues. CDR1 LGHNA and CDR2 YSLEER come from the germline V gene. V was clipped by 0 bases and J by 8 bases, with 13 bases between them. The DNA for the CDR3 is TGCGCCAGCAGCCAAGATCAGGGGCGCAGAGAAAAACTGTTTTTT. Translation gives CASSQDQGRREKLFF.

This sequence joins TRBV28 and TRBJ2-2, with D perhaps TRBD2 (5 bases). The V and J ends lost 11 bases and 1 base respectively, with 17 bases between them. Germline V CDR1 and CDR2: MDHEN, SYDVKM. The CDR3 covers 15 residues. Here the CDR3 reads CAVTRPAGNTGELFF. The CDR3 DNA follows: TGTGCCGTCACTCGTCCGGCGGGGAACACCGGGGAGCTGTTTTTT.